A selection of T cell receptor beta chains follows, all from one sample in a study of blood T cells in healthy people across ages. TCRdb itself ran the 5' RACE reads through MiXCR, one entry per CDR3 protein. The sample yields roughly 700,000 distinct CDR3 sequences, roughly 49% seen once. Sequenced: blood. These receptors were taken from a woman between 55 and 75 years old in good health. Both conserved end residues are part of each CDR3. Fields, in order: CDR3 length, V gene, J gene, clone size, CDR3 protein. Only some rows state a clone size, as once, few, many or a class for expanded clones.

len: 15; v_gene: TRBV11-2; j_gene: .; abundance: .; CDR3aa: CASSQTLAGSYEQYF
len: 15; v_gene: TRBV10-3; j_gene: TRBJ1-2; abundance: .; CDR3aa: CAISEDRLRGPGYTF
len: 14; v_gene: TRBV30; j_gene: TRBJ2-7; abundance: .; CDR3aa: CAWVNRERSYEQYF
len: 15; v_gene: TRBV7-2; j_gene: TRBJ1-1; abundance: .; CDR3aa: CASSLQGLMNTEAFF
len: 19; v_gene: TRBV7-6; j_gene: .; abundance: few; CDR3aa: CASSLGYRTSGSGYNEQYF
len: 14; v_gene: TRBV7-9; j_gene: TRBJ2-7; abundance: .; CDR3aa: CASSLANWASEQYF
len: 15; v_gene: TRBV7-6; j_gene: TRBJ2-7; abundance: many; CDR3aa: CASSLRDSSSYEQYF
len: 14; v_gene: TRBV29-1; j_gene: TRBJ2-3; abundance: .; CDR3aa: CSVVRASRTDTQYF
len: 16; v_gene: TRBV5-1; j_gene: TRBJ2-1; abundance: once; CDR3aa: CASSLVSRGSNDEQFF
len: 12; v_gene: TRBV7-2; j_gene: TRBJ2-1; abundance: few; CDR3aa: CASSSWGLPQFF
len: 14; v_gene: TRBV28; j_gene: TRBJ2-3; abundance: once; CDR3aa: CAGSGTPRTRTQYF
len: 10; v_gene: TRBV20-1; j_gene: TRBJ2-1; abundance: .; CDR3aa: CSARRHEQFF
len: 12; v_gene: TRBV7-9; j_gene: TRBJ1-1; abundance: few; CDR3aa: CASSTADTEAFF
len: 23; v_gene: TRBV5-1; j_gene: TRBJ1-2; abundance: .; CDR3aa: CASSLDPYNEQFFGPGLRYGYTF
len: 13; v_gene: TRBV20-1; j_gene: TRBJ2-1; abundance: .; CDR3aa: CSPNRGRNNEQFF
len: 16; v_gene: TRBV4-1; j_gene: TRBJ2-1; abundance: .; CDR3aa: CASSQGRRGMDNEQFF
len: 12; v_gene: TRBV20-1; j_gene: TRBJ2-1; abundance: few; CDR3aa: CSAGRGYNEQFF
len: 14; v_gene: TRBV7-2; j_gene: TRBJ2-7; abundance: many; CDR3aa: CASSSNRAAYEQYF